The T cell receptor (beta chain) described here comes from a study of control samples from healthy donors and cancer patients. V dropped 6 bases and J dropped 7 bases, with 13 bases sitting between them. The CDR3 consists of 13 residues. CDR1 is SGHRS and CDR2 is YFSETQ in the germline V gene. Data came from immunoSEQ multiplex PCR; TCRdb stores just in-frame clones and leaves some out. This sample yields under 30,000 clones, of which about 85% are seen a single time; around 3.6% belongs to the top ten. Specimen: formalin-fixed, paraffin-embedded tissue. The chain combines TRBV5-1 with TRBJ2-2; no clear D gene. This TCR came from a female donor with melanoma. The CDR3 loop is CASTYPHGGELFF. The CDR3 DNA follows: TGCGCCAGCACCTACCCCCACGGCGGGGAGCTGTTTTTT.